This T cell receptor beta chain was observed in a study of identical twins. Overall study results and limits: Fewer insertions marked abundant cord blood beta clonotypes; young adult naive trended weakly, memory not at all. Out-of-frame TCR alpha sharing observed in monozygotic twins exceeded model estimates. Findings depended on cross-sectional statistics rather than tracking the same donors.

MiXCR, applied by TCRdb to the 5' RACE reads, yields one record per CDR3 protein. The sample carries 310,000 or so distinct CDR3 sequences, just under 9.5% recorded once. Trimming removed 0 bases at V and 4 bases at J, with 13 bases between. From germline, CDR1 is SEHNR and CDR2 FQNEAQ (reference sequence). The CDR3 has 16 amino acids. This clonotype was detected many times. Its antigen is undetermined. The same data also went into a second study, on yellow fever vaccine responses in identical twins. In that study: On the reported evidence, twins' vaccine T cell responses seemed partly convergent and partly personalized.

J is TRBJ2-1 and V is TRBV7-9; TRBD1 might be the D (6 bases). Sequences were obtained from CD8+ T cells sorted from blood. The receptor was isolated from a woman aged 18-35 years in good health. The CDR3 coding sequence is TGTGCCAGCAGCTTAGCGGGGGCCACCCCATACAATGAGCAGTTCTTC. This gives the protein CASSLAGATPYNEQFF.